This T cell receptor (beta chain) was retrieved from a study of CD4 T cells in relation to SARS-CoV-2 and coronaviruses. Before the COVID-19 pandemic, during about 2010-2018, CD4+ T cells were taken from unexposed donors. The cells were cultured for around ten days before CD4+ T cells were isolated. About this clone itself: What it binds is unknown.

V shed 4 bases and J shed 6 bases, with 10 bases lying between them. The CDR3 is 13 residues long. Germline V gives CDR1 SGHRS, CDR2 YFSETQ. Sequencing was performed with immunoSEQ multiplex PCR; in TCRdb, only in-frame clones are kept and a portion is missing. The profile shows 25,000 or so clones, around 78% of them singletons. The V and J genes are TRBV5-1 and TRBJ2-2; a possible D gene is TRBD1 (5 bases). This TCR derives from a human donor in good health. The specimen sequenced was CD4+ T cells from PBMCs, cultured in vitro. CDR3 amino acids: CASSRGGAGELFF. Written as DNA, the CDR3 is TGCGCCAGCAGCAGGGGTGGGGCCGGGGAGCTGTTTTTT.